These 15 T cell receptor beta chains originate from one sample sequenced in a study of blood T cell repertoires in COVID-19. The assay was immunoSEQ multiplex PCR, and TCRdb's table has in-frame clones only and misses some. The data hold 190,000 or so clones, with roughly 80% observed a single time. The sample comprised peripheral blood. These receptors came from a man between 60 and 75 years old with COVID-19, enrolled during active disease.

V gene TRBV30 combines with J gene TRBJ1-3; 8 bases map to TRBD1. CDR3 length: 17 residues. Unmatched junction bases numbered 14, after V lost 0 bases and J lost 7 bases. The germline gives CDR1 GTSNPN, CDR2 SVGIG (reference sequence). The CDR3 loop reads CAWSVRQGYLSRNTIYF. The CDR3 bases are TGTGCCTGGAGTGTTCGACAGGGGTATTTGAGTCGGAACACCATATATTTT.

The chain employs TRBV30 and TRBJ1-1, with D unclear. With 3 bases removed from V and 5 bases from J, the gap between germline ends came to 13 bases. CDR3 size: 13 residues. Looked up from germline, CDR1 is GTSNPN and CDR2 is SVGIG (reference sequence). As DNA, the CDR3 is TGTGCCTGGAGCACCTCTTCCGGGACTGAAGCTTTCTTT. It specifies CAWSTSSGTEAFF.

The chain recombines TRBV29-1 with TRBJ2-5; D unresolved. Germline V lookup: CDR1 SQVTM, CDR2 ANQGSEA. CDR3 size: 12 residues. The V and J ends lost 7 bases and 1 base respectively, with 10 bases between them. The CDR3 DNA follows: TGCAGCGCCGCGTTATTCCAAGAGACCCAGTACTTC. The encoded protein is CSAALFQETQYF.

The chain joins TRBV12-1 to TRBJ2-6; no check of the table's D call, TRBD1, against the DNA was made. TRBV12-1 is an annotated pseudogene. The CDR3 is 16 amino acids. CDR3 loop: CASSPDTYSGANVLTF. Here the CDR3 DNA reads TGTGCCAGCAGCCCCGACACCTACTCTGGGGCCAACGTCCTGACTTTC.

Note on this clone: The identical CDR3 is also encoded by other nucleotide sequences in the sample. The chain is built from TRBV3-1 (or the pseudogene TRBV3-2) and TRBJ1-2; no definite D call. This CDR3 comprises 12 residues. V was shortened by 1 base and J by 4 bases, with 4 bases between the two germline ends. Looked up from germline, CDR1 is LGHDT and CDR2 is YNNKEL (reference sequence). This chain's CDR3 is CASSQASYGYTF. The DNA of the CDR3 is TGTGCCAGCAGCCAAGCCAGCTATGGCTACACCTTC.

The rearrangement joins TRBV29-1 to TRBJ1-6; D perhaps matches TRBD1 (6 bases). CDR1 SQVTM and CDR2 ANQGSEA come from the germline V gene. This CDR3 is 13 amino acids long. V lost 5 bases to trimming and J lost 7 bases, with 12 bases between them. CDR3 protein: CSVTTGGNSPLHF. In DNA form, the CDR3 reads TGCAGCGTTACGACAGGCGGCAATTCACCCCTCCACTTT.

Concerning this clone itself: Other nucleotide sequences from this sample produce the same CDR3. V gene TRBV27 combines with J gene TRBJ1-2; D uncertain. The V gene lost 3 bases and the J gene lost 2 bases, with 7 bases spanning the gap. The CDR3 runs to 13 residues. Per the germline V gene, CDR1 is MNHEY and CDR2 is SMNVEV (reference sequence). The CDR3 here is CASSFSQNYGYTF. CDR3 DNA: TGTGCCAGCAGTTTTAGTCAAAACTATGGCTACACCTTC.

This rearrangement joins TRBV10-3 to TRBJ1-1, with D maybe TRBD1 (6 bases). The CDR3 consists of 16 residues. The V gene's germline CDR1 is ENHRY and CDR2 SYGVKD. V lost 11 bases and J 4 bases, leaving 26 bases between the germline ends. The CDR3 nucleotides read TGTGCCTCGGGCGGGTGGGACATATCTAGGGGCACTGAAGCTTTCTTT. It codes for CASGGWDISRGTEAFF.

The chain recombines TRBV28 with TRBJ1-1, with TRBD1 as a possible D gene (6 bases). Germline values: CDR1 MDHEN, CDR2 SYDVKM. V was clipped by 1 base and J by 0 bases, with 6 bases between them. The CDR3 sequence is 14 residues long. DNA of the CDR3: TGTGCCAGCAGTTTATCAGGGGTGAACACTGAAGCTTTCTTT. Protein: CASSLSGVNTEAFF. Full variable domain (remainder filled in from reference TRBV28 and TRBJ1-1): DVKVTQSSRYLVKRTGEKVFLECVQDMDHENMFWYRQDPGLGLRLIYFSYDVKMKEKGDIPEGYSVSREKKERFSLILESASTNQTSMYLCASSLSGVNTEAFFGQGTRLTVV.

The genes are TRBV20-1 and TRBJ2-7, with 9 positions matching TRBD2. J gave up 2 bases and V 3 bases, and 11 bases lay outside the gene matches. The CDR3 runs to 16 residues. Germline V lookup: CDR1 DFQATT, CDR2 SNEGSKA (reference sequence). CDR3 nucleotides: TGCAGTGCTAGTCCCTTTTTTAGCGGGAGTACCTACGAGCAGTACTTC. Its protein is CSASPFFSGSTYEQYF.

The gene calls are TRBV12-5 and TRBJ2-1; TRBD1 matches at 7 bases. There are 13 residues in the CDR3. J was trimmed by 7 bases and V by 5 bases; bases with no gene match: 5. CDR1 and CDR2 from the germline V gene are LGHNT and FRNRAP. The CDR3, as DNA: TGTGCTAGTGGTCAAGACAGGGATAATGAGCAGTTCTTC. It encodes CASGQDRDNEQFF.

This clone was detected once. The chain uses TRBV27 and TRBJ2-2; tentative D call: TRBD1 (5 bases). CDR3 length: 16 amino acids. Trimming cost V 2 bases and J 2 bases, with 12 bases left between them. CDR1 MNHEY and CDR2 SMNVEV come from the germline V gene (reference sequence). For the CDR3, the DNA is TGTGCCAGCAGTTTACGAAGACAGCTTAACACCGGGGAGCTGTTTTTT. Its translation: CASSLRRQLNTGELFF.

DNA for the CDR3: TGTGCCAGCAGACCGGGAGGCCTCTCCTACAATGAGCAGTTCTTC. Residues: CASRPGGLSYNEQFF. V and J are TRBV11-2 and TRBJ2-1; TRBD2 matches 7 bases. J gave up 0 bases and V 6 bases, and 5 bases lay outside the gene matches. The CDR3 runs 15 residues. Germline V gene sequence: CDR1 SGHAT, CDR2 FQNNGV.

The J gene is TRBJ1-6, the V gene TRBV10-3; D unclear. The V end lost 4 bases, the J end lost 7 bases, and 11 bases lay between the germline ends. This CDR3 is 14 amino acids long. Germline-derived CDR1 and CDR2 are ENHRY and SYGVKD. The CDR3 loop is CAISGEGVNSPLHF. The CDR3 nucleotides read TGTGCCATCAGTGGGGAGGGAGTCAATTCACCCCTCCACTTT.

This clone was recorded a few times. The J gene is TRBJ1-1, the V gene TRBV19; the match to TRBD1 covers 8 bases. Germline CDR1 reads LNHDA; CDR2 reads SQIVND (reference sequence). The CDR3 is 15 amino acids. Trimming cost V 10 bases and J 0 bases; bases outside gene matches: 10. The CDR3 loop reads CATVEGRGLNTEAFF. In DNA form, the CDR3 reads TGTGCCACCGTCGAGGGCAGGGGGCTGAACACTGAAGCTTTCTTT.